A single T cell receptor (beta chain) is shown here with its context. Assay used: immunoSEQ multiplex PCR; TCRdb lists only in-frame clones, some missing. Among 150,000 or so clones listed, under 90% were seen once. J was trimmed by 4 bases and V by 7 bases; bases with no gene match: 8. The germline V gene encodes CDR1 SQVTM and CDR2 ANQGSEA. CDR3 size: 13 residues. The source of the sample is a study of blood T cell repertoires in COVID-19. Across the study: Some COVID-19 samples were acute and others convalescent; all came from the United States, Italy and Spain.

The chain links TRBV29-1 to TRBJ1-1, with TRBD1 matching over 8 bases. Sequencing was performed on peripheral blood. This sequence originates from a woman aged 80 or over with acute or convalescent COVID-19. DNA for the CDR3: TGCAGCGCAAATACAGGGGGTCTCACTGAAGCTTTCTTT. Translation: CSANTGGLTEAFF.